What follows are 32 T cell receptor beta chains derived from one specimen sequenced in a study of T cell repertoires in cytomegalovirus infection. The antigens these receptors bind are not known. TCRdb re-called the reads with MiXCR, one entry per CDR3 protein. The sample shows some 310,000 distinct CDR3 sequences, 25% of them seen only once. Sequenced material: cultured PBMCs, taken from culture after CMV antigen stimulation. The receptors derive from a human donor in good health (CMV status not recorded). Some clones in this sample may be carry-over from other donors' samples.

This clonotype turned up a few times. The V and J genes are TRBV12-3 or TRBV12-4 and TRBJ1-5, with 9 bases matching TRBD1. The ends lost 5 bases at V and 1 base at J; junction bases unmatched: 6. The CDR3 length is 16 residues. The CDR3 DNA reads as TGTGCCAGCAGTACACAGGGGGCCGGCAGCAATCAGCCCCAGCATTTT. As protein: CASSTQGAGSNQPQHF.

The chain is built from TRBV7-3 and TRBJ2-1; D is unclear. V shed 0 bases and J shed 9 bases, with 18 bases lying between them. From germline, CDR1 is SGHTA and CDR2 FQGTGA. This CDR3 spans 16 amino acids. The chain's CDR3 is CASSLTGPGSGGEQFF. The CDR3 nucleotides read TGTGCCAGCAGCTTAACAGGACCGGGCAGTGGCGGTGAGCAGTTCTTC.

This clonotype was recorded a few times. The chain links TRBV11-2 to TRBJ2-2; TRBD2 might be the D (7 bases). CDR1 and CDR2 from the germline V gene are SGHAT and FQNNGV. The CDR3 sequence is 16 residues long. The V gene lost 1 base and the J gene lost 5 bases, with 14 bases spanning the gap. The CDR3 bases are TGTGCCAGCAGCTTAGGGGAGGGACAACGAACCGGGGAGCTGTTTTTT. It is translated as CASSLGEGQRTGELFF.

A few counts support this clonotype. The J gene is TRBJ2-7, the V gene TRBV7-2; D is unresolved. The CDR3 length is 14 residues. With 2 bases removed from V and 0 bases from J, the gap between germline ends came to 8 bases. CDR1 is SGHTA and CDR2 is FQGNSA in the germline V gene. This CDR3 is CASSLFIPSYEQYF. The CDR3 DNA reads TGTGCCAGCAGCTTATTCATTCCCTCCTACGAGCAGTACTTC.

This clonotype turned up a few times. The chain is built from TRBV20-1 and TRBJ1-6, with D possibly being TRBD1 (6 bases). The CDR3 sequence is 13 residues long. Germline V CDR1 and CDR2: DFQATT, SNEGSKA (reference sequence). Between the trimmed V and J ends, which lost 5 bases and 3 bases, there was a span of 8 bases. In nucleotides, the CDR3 is TGCAGTGCTCGGACAGTCTATAATTCACCCCTCCACTTT. Translation gives CSARTVYNSPLHF.

This clonotype was seen repeatedly, ten times or more. The rearrangement uses TRBV12-3 or TRBV12-4 and TRBJ1-5; D is uncertain. Deletions cut 0 bases from V and 4 bases from J, with 7 bases between. The CDR3 covers 14 residues. The CDR3 DNA sequence: TGTGCCAGCAGTTTAGCAACGGGGAATCAGCCCCAGCATTTT. This encodes CASSLATGNQPQHF.

The CDR3 DNA follows: TGTGCCAGCAGCTCCCCCGACCGAATGAACACTGAAGCTTTCTTT. Protein product: CASSSPDRMNTEAFF. The chain recombines TRBV7-9 with TRBJ1-1; D not certain. The CDR3 loop spans 15 amino acids. Germline CDR1 reads SEHNR; CDR2 reads FQNEAQ (reference sequence). V was clipped by 4 bases and J by 0 bases, with 12 bases between them.

This clonotype appeared once. This chain uses TRBV29-1 with TRBJ1-2; 8 bases are a match to TRBD1. Germline V CDR1 and CDR2: SQVTM, ANQGSEA. Unmatched junction bases numbered 7, after V lost 7 bases and J lost 12 bases. This CDR3 spans 10 amino acids. The CDR3 region is CSARTGSDTF. In DNA, the CDR3 is TGCAGCGCCCGGACAGGGAGCGACACCTTC.

At least ten counts were recorded for this clonotype. The CDR3 bases are TGTGCCAGCAGCAGGTATGGGACAGGGGCCACCAGCTCCTACGAGCAGTACGTC. Translating gives CASSRYGTGATSSYEQYV. V gene TRBV7-8 combines with J gene TRBJ2-7; 10 bases are a match to TRBD1. The CDR3 is 18 amino acids. Germline CDR1 SGHVS, CDR2 FQNEAQ. Trimming took 5 bases from V and 0 from J; bases not matched to a gene: 13.

This clonotype occurred a few times. This chain links TRBV5-4 with TRBJ2-1; D uncertain. The CDR3 length is 12 residues. Germline-derived CDR1 and CDR2 are SGHNT and YYREEE (reference sequence). Trimming took off 6 bases at V and 4 bases at J, with 8 bases between the two ends. The CDR3 loop is CASKSRYNEQFF. The CDR3 region has the DNA TGTGCCAGCAAGTCCAGGTACAATGAGCAGTTCTTC.

This clonotype was counted between two and nine times. The chain joins TRBV5-1 to TRBJ2-2; D not resolved. The CDR3 contains 17 residues. V was cut by 4 bases and J by 2 bases, with 18 bases left in between. CDR1 is SGHRS, CDR2 YFSETQ, per germline. CDR3 DNA sequence: TGCGCCAGCAGCCCCTACTTGGAAGGAAGTAACACCGGGGAGCTGTTTTTT. Amino acids: CASSPYLEGSNTGELFF.

This chain links TRBV18 with TRBJ2-1, with D perhaps TRBD1 (5 bases). Germline CDR1 and CDR2: KGHSH and LQKENI. Trimming shortened V by 0 bases and J by 8 bases, and 8 bases separated the two germline ends. The CDR3 is made up of 13 amino acids. CDR3 amino acids: CASSPPIRDEQFF. CDR3 nucleotides: TGTGCCAGCTCACCACCGATCAGGGATGAGCAGTTCTTC.

Only a few counts were recorded for this clonotype. This chain connects TRBV2 to TRBJ2-5; unclear D gene. This CDR3 is 14 amino acids long. Trimming shortened V by 1 base and J by 1 base, and 7 bases separated the two germline ends. Germline CDR1 reads SNHLY; CDR2 reads FYNNEI. The CDR3 nucleotides read TGTGCCAGCAGTGAAGATGGAATCCAAGAGACCCAGTACTTC. It yields the protein CASSEDGIQETQYF.

The J gene is TRBJ1-6, the V gene TRBV5-4; D remains ambiguous. Trimming removed 1 base from V and 6 bases from J, with 5 bases in between. Germline V CDR1 and CDR2: SGHNT, YYREEE (reference sequence). This CDR3 contains 13 residues. This CDR3 is CASSLPRNSPLHF. CDR3 DNA sequence: TGTGCCAGCAGCTTGCCCCGTAATTCACCCCTCCACTTT.

V gene TRBV12-3 or TRBV12-4 combines with J gene TRBJ2-3; 7 positions agree with TRBD1. V trimming: 7 bases; J trimming: 2 bases; junction bases outside the gene matches: 6. This CDR3 has 14 amino acids. The CDR3 region is CASKRTGTTDTQYF. The DNA for the CDR3 is TGTGCCAGCAAAAGGACAGGAACCACAGATACGCAGTATTTT.

This clonotype was seen at least ten times. V and J are TRBV7-2 and TRBJ2-1, with D perhaps assigned TRBD1 or TRBD2 (5 bases each). V was shortened by 5 bases and J by 15 bases, with 20 bases between the two germline ends. This CDR3 has 13 residues. The V gene's germline CDR1 is SGHTA and CDR2 FQGNSA. CDR3 sequence: CASSLSGSLGTFF. As DNA, the CDR3 is TGTGCCAGCAGCCTTAGTGGGAGTTTGGGGACGTTCTTC.

The chain is built from TRBV10-3 and TRBJ2-1; 9 bases agree with TRBD1. The CDR3 totals 13 residues. After removal of 10 bases from V and 6 bases from J, the junction contained 7 bases not matched to a gene. CDR1 ENHRY and CDR2 SYGVKD come from the germline V gene. CDR3 in DNA: TGTGCCACCTTGGGGACAGGGATCAATGAGCAGTTCTTC. This encodes CATLGTGINEQFF.

In this sample, this clonotype turned up many times. The gene calls are TRBV7-8 and TRBJ2-7, with 14 bases lining up with TRBD2. V was clipped by 5 bases and J by 6 bases; unmatched bases: 3. Germline V gene data show CDR1 as SGHVS and CDR2 as FQNEAQ. The CDR3 is 14 amino acids. CDR3 loop: CASSPGTSGSEQYF. Written as DNA, the CDR3 is TGTGCCAGCAGCCCCGGGACTAGCGGGAGCGAGCAGTACTTC.

This clonotype was observed once. The V call is TRBV11-2, the J call TRBJ2-1; D gene unclear. CDR3 length: 14 residues. V was shortened by 7 bases and J by 1 base, with 11 bases between the two germline ends. Germline-derived CDR1 and CDR2 are SGHAT and FQNNGV. CDR3 sequence (DNA): TGTGCCAGCAAGGTTTTCGGGTCCTACAATGAGCAGTTCTTC. This sequence encodes CASKVFGSYNEQFF.

The gene calls are TRBV6-1 and TRBJ1-1, with a tentative D call TRBD1 (5 bases). This CDR3 is 13 amino acids long. Trimming cost V 7 bases and J 9 bases, with 18 bases left between them. Per germline, CDR1 MNHNS and CDR2 SASEGT. The DNA for the CDR3 is TGTGCCAGCATCCCCCCCACCCGGGGCAAAGCTTTCTTT. Residues: CASIPPTRGKAFF.

In this sample, this clonotype turned up many times. The chain carries TRBV11-2 and TRBJ2-1, with TRBD2 identical over 10 bases. The CDR3 is made up of 16 amino acids. Unmatched junction bases numbered 15, after V lost 6 bases and J lost 10 bases. Germline lookup yields CDR1 SGHAT and CDR2 FQNNGV. For the CDR3, the DNA is TGTGCCAGCAGTTTAACTAGCGGGGCGGGGTTCGGGGAGCAGTTCTTC. The encoded protein is CASSLTSGAGFGEQFF.

This clonotype came up many times. The chain combines TRBV7-9 with TRBJ2-7; unclear D gene. This CDR3 region has 17 residues. In germline, CDR1 is SEHNR, CDR2 FQNEAQ (reference sequence). V was pared by 1 base and J by 0 bases, with 16 bases between. For the CDR3, the DNA is TGTGCCAGCAGCTTAGGGGCTGCAGGAGCCTACTCCTACGAGCAGTACTTC. Translation: CASSLGAAGAYSYEQYF. Combining the CDR3 with reference TRBV7-9 and TRBJ2-7 gives the whole variable domain DTGVSQNPRHKITKRGQNVTFRCDPISEHNRLYWYRQTLGQGPEFLTYFQNEAQLEKSRLLSDRFSAERPKGSFSTLEIQRTEQGDSAMYLCASSLGAAGAYSYEQYFGPGTRLTVT.

This clonotype was detected only once. The chain combines TRBV6-4 with TRBJ1-6; D unclear. Per the germline V gene, CDR1 is MRHNA and CDR2 is SNTAGT. There are 13 residues in the CDR3. The V end lost 3 bases, the J end lost 9 bases, and 9 bases lay between the germline ends. The CDR3 protein is CASSEGWSSPLHF. In DNA form, the CDR3 reads TGTGCCAGCAGTGAGGGATGGAGTTCACCCCTCCACTTT.

CDR3 coding DNA: TGTGCCAGCAGCTTGCCGGGACAGGGAACAGATACGCAGTATTTT. It encodes CASSLPGQGTDTQYF. This chain connects TRBV7-2 to TRBJ2-3; 9 bases map to TRBD1. With V trimmed by 3 bases and J by 3 bases, 4 bases remained unmatched. Germline-derived CDR1 and CDR2 are SGHTA and FQGNSA. The CDR3 runs 15 residues. Variable domain in full (rest from reference TRBV7-2 and TRBJ2-3): GAGVSQSPSNKVTEKGKDVELRCDPISGHTALYWYRQSLGQGLEFLIYFQGNSAPDKSGLPSDRFSAERTGGSVSTLTIQRTQQEDSAVYLCASSLPGQGTDTQYFGPGTRLTVL.

This clonotype was observed a handful of times. V is TRBV6-2 or TRBV6-3 and J is TRBJ2-3; 12 positions agree with TRBD2. The CDR3 length is 17 residues. Losses at the gene ends were 8 bases for V and 5 bases for J; bases not matched to a gene: 14. The germline V gene encodes CDR1 MNHEY and CDR2 SVGEGT. This CDR3 reads CASERLAGAAGIDTQYF. The CDR3 DNA sequence: TGTGCCAGCGAGAGACTAGCGGGGGCCGCCGGGATAGATACGCAGTATTTT.

The V gene is TRBV19, the J gene TRBJ1-2, with D perhaps TRBD1 (5 bases). The CDR3 is 12 residues long. Germline CDR1 is LNHDA and CDR2 is SQIVND (reference sequence). Trimming took 11 bases from V and 6 from J, leaving 16 bases between them. In DNA form, the CDR3 reads TGTGCCCTTTGGGCGCAGGGAAATGGCTACACCTTC. It encodes CALWAQGNGYTF.

The rearrangement joins TRBV11-2 to TRBJ2-5, with 9 bases fitting TRBD1. The trim removed 5 bases at V and 2 bases at J, leaving 9 bases unmatched. This CDR3 region has 16 residues. Looked up from germline, CDR1 is SGHAT and CDR2 is FQNNGV. CDR3 protein: CASSRVGTGRQETQYF. The CDR3 bases are TGTGCCAGCAGCCGTGTCGGGACAGGGCGACAAGAGACCCAGTACTTC. Variable domain in full (rest from reference TRBV11-2 and TRBJ2-5): EAGVAQSPRYKIIEKRQSVAFWCNPISGHATLYWYQQILGQGPKLLIQFQNNGVVDDSQLPKDRFSAERLKGVDSTLKIQPAKLEDSAVYLCASSRVGTGRQETQYFGPGTRLLVL.

This clonotype turned up a few times. In DNA, the CDR3 is TGTGCCAGCAGCGTAGGCGCGGGAGTATACAATGAGCAGTTCTTC. Translation gives CASSVGAGVYNEQFF. The chain employs TRBV9 and TRBJ2-1; TRBD2 matches at 7 bases. Germline CDR1 reads SGDLS; CDR2 reads YYNGEE. There are 15 residues in the CDR3. J gave up 4 bases and V 0 bases, and 4 bases lay outside the gene matches.

The chain combines TRBV7-8 with TRBJ2-2, with 10 bases aligning to TRBD1. Looked up from germline, CDR1 is SGHVS and CDR2 is FQNEAQ. The ends lost 0 bases at V and 0 bases at J; junction bases unmatched: 4. The CDR3 spans 18 residues. In DNA form, the CDR3 reads TGTGCCAGCAGCTTAGCCCGACAGGGGGCCCCGAACACCGGGGAGCTGTTTTTT. It encodes CASSLARQGAPNTGELFF.

The CDR3 sequence: CASSLESSSYEQYF. CDR3 sequence (DNA): TGTGCCAGCAGTTTGGAAAGTTCGTCCTACGAGCAGTACTTC. The chain combines TRBV12-3 or TRBV12-4 with TRBJ2-7; D gene uncertain. V was trimmed by 3 bases and J by 1 base, leaving 10 bases between them. CDR3 size: 14 residues.

This clonotype was seen many times. The V call is TRBV20-1, the J call TRBJ1-6; D uncertain. Germline CDR1 and CDR2: DFQATT and SNEGSKA (reference sequence). Trimming removed 2 bases from V and 7 bases from J, with 15 bases in between. The CDR3 is 15 amino acids. CDR3 sequence reads: CSARFSGIYNSPLHF. In nucleotides, the CDR3 is TGCAGTGCTAGATTTTCCGGAATTTACAATTCACCCCTCCACTTT.

This clonotype appeared a single time. The chain recombines TRBV29-1 with TRBJ2-7; 7 nucleotides agree with TRBD1. There are 14 residues in the CDR3. Germline V gene data show CDR1 as SQVTM and CDR2 as ANQGSEA. V gave up 3 bases and J gave up 0 bases; unmatched junction bases: 5. The DNA for the CDR3 is TGCAGCGTTGACCGGGACAGTTACTCCTACGAGCAGTACGTC. Translation: CSVDRDSYSYEQYV.